The source of this T cell receptor beta chain is a study of cytomegalovirus exposure and HLA in healthy donors. PCR used 60 Vbeta primers and 13 Jbeta primers. The repertoire was sequenced with immunoSEQ multiplex PCR; TCRdb's copy has only in-frame clones and lacks some. The sample consists of 150,000 to 200,000 clones, 80% of them appearing once. Concerning this clone: Its antigen is not known.

Study findings and constraints: Reports state that TCR beta sequences accurately predicted most subjects' HLA-A and HLA-B alleles. A later analysis found TCR association rates differed by HLA locus, highest for DRB1 and lowest for HLA-C. TCR sequences were mostly rare, though some public TCRs occurred in many donors.

The CDR3 runs 14 residues. Germline CDR1 SGHVT, CDR2 SQSDAQ. V lost 5 bases to trimming and J lost 1 base, with 11 bases between them. The rearrangement links TRBV7-4 to TRBJ1-1; a possible D gene is TRBD1 (6 bases). The TCR originated in a man aged 30 to 45 in good health and CMV-seronegative. The sample was PBMCs. The CDR3 region has the DNA TGTGCCAGCAGCAGCCAACAGGGGAACACTGAAGCTTTCTTT. Amino acids: CASSSQQGNTEAFF.